These 22 T cell receptor beta chains originate from one sample sequenced in a study of cytomegalovirus exposure and HLA in healthy donors. Primers: 60 Vbeta forward and 13 Jbeta reverse. Libraries were prepared by immunoSEQ multiplex PCR; TCRdb keeps only in-frame clonotypes and omits some of them. The table records approximately 100,000 clones, about 9.4% of them present only once. The sequenced sample consisted of PBMCs. Receptors were obtained from a man aged 35 to 55 in good health and CMV-seropositive.

V usage is TRBV9 and J usage is TRBJ2-2, with 8 bases matching TRBD1. In germline, CDR1 is SGDLS, CDR2 YYNGEE. The CDR3 runs to 15 residues. J gave up 6 bases and V 2 bases, and 6 bases lay outside the gene matches. The CDR3 nucleotides read TGTGCCAGCAGCGTGGGACAGGTAGGGGCCGGGGAGCTGTTTTTT. It is translated as CASSVGQVGAGELFF.

This clone was seen a few times. The chain's CDR3 is CASSLGSQGSTDTQYF. DNA for the CDR3: TGCGCCAGCAGCTTGGGGTCCCAGGGGAGCACAGATACGCAGTATTTT. The chain couples TRBV5-1 to TRBJ2-3; maybe TRBD1 (6 bases). CDR1 and CDR2 from the germline V gene are SGHRS and YFSETQ. The CDR3 runs 16 residues. V was shortened by 0 bases and J by 0 bases, with 11 bases between the two germline ends.

The V gene is TRBV5-4, the J gene TRBJ2-2; 9 nucleotides match TRBD1. Germline loops: CDR1 SGHNT, CDR2 YYREEE (reference sequence). The J segment lost 5 bases and the V segment lost 0 bases, leaving 8 bases of the junction unmatched. This CDR3 spans 17 amino acids. CDR3 in amino acids: CASSLVNLQGATGELFF. The CDR3 DNA reads TGTGCCAGCAGCTTGGTAAACTTACAGGGGGCAACCGGGGAGCTGTTTTTT. The whole variable domain, filled in from reference TRBV5-4 and TRBJ2-2, reads ETGVTQSPTHLIKTRGQQVTLRCSSQSGHNTVSWYQQALGQGPQFIFQYYREEENGRGNFPPRFSGLQFPNYSSELNVNALELDDSALYLCASSLVNLQGATGELFFGEGSRLTVL.

The V gene is TRBV27, the J gene TRBJ2-1, with 9 bases that match TRBD1. This CDR3 is built from 15 residues. Per the germline V gene, CDR1 is MNHEY and CDR2 is SMNVEV (reference sequence). The trim removed 6 bases at V and 15 bases at J, leaving 18 bases unmatched. The CDR3 sequence: CASRAGTGWDSEAFF. CDR3 sequence (DNA): TGTGCCAGCAGGGCCGGGACAGGGTGGGATAGTGAAGCGTTCTTC.

This clone has a handful of counts. The genes are TRBV7-9 and TRBJ2-3; D not resolved. V was pared by 5 bases and J by 6 bases, with 18 bases between. The CDR3 is made up of 15 amino acids. Germline values: CDR1 SEHNR, CDR2 FQNEAQ (reference sequence). The CDR3 is CASSPRSLGGDTQYF. The CDR3 region has the DNA TGTGCCAGCAGCCCCCGATCCCTAGGTGGTGATACGCAGTATTTT. Complete variable domain (other parts from reference TRBV7-9 and TRBJ2-3): DTGVSQNPRHKITKRGQNVTFRCDPISEHNRLYWYRQTLGQGPEFLTYFQNEAQLEKSRLLSDRFSAERPKGSFSTLEIQRTEQGDSAMYLCASSPRSLGGDTQYFGPGTRLTVL.

The CDR3 reads CASSSPGFGSYEQYF. The CDR3 coding sequence is TGTGCCAGCAGCTCTCCGGGATTCGGCTCCTACGAGCAGTACTTC. This chain joins TRBV5-4 and TRBJ2-5, with a possible D match to TRBD2 (5 bases). The J call may be incorrect, as the DNA end agrees better with TRBJ2-7. Looked up from germline, CDR1 is SGHNT and CDR2 is YYREEE (reference sequence). This CDR3 is 15 amino acids long.

The table lists this clone with a few counts. The genes are TRBV27 and TRBJ2-1; D gene uncertain. The CDR3 totals 13 residues. V gave up 3 bases and J gave up 8 bases, with 11 bases separating them. CDR1 MNHEY and CDR2 SMNVEV come from the germline V gene (reference sequence). In DNA form, the CDR3 reads TGTGCCAGCAGTTTTGGGCCAGTCTATGAGCAGTTCTTC. Protein sequence: CASSFGPVYEQFF.

The rearrangement links TRBV5-1 to TRBJ2-2; 8 bases line up with TRBD1. This CDR3 region has 15 residues. The junction had 2 bases not matched to a gene; V was cut back by 3 bases and J by 1 base. The germline gives CDR1 SGHRS, CDR2 YFSETQ. The CDR3 reads CASSSGTGNTGELFF. The CDR3 region has the DNA TGCGCCAGCAGCTCCGGGACAGGGAACACCGGGGAGCTGTTTTTT. The entire variable domain, with the rest obtained from reference TRBV5-1 and TRBJ2-2, is as follows: KAGVTQTPRYLIKTRGQQVTLSCSPISGHRSVSWYQQTPGQGLQFLFEYFSETQRNKGNFPGRFSGRQFSNSRSEMNVSTLELGDSALYLCASSSGTGNTGELFFGEGSRLTVL.

This clone was counted only a few times. The rearrangement uses TRBV6-1 and TRBJ1-2; 8 nucleotides line up with TRBD1. CDR1 and CDR2 from the germline V gene are MNHNS and SASEGT. The CDR3 is made up of 15 amino acids. The V and J ends lost 7 bases and 2 bases, in that order; junction bases with no gene match: 9. The CDR3 here is CASNPGQAPNYGYTF. For the CDR3, the DNA is TGTGCCAGCAATCCGGGACAGGCCCCAAACTATGGCTACACCTTC.

In this sample, this clone turned up a few times. The V call is TRBV6-1, the J call TRBJ2-5, with TRBD2 identical over 9 bases. V shed 2 bases, J shed 2 bases, and the junction held 3 bases outside the gene matches. The CDR3 has 15 amino acids. Germline CDR1 and CDR2: MNHNS and SASEGT. CDR3 region: CASSEWGLAQETQYF. The CDR3 bases are TGTGCCAGCAGTGAATGGGGACTAGCTCAAGAGACCCAGTACTTC.

In this sample, this clone turned up a few times. The V and J genes are TRBV5-4 and TRBJ2-1; 8 bases fit TRBD1. Trimming removed 1 base from V and 8 bases from J; junction bases left unmatched: 14. Germline values: CDR1 SGHNT, CDR2 YYREEE (reference sequence). The CDR3 runs to 17 residues. The CDR3 DNA follows: TGTGCCAGCAGCTTGCGTTTGGTCCGGGACAGGAGCCATGAGCAGTTCTTC. It specifies CASSLRLVRDRSHEQFF.

The V and J genes are TRBV2 and TRBJ2-7; the D gene is possibly TRBD1 (6 bases). Trimming stripped 4 bases from V and 1 base from J, with 8 bases between. The length of the CDR3 is 13 residues. Per the germline V gene, CDR1 is SNHLY and CDR2 is FYNNEI. The CDR3 DNA sequence: TGTGCCAGCAGTGTAGGGACATCCTACGAGCAGTACTTC. It is translated as CASSVGTSYEQYF.

J is TRBJ2-6 and V is TRBV4-1; the D gene is possibly TRBD2 (5 bases). Germline values: CDR1 MGHRA, CDR2 YSYEKL. The CDR3 extends over 16 amino acids. The V end was cut by 4 bases, the J end by 0 bases, with 10 bases between. CDR3 amino acids: CASSRSEDSGANVLTF. The CDR3 DNA is TGCGCCAGCAGCCGGTCGGAGGACTCTGGGGCCAACGTCCTGACTTTC.

This CDR3 reads CASSLQLEGYTF. DNA of the CDR3: TGTGCCAGCAGTTTACAGCTGGAGGGCTACACCTTC. The V call is TRBV28, the J call TRBJ1-2; D not certain. Per the germline V gene, CDR1 is MDHEN and CDR2 is SYDVKM. With 2 bases removed from V and 8 bases from J, the gap between germline ends came to 9 bases. This CDR3 has 12 residues.

The CDR3 coding sequence is TGTGCCAGCAGTTACTCCGGGCAGGGGGCGCGGGAGACCCAGTACTTC. Encoded protein: CASSYSGQGARETQYF. The rearrangement links TRBV6-5 to TRBJ2-5; 8 bases fit TRBD1. The germline CDR1 and CDR2 sequences are MNHEY and SVGAGI. Trimming cost V 0 bases and J 5 bases; bases outside gene matches: 8. The CDR3 has 16 amino acids.

This clone was recorded a few times. The chain combines TRBV5-6 with TRBJ2-2, with a possible D match to TRBD1 (5 bases). There are 12 residues in the CDR3. Trimming removed 4 bases at V and 4 bases at J, with 5 bases between. CDR1 and CDR2 from the germline V gene are SGHDT and YYEEEE. This CDR3 reads CASSRGTGELFF. CDR3 bases: TGTGCCAGCAGCAGGGGCACCGGGGAGCTGTTTTTT.

This clone turned up a few times. The junction and the germline gene differ at one end; a read error may be behind it. The same CDR3 also results from other DNA sequences found in this sample. The genes are TRBV7-7 and TRBJ2-3; 7 bases align to TRBD2. The CDR3 sequence is 15 residues long. Germline loops: CDR1 SSHAT, CDR2 FNYEAQ (reference sequence). In nucleotides, the CDR3 is TGTGCTAGCAGCTTGGGAGGGCGGGAAACAGATACGCAGTATTTT. Its translation: CASSLGGRETDTQYF.

The CDR3 loop is CSACPPGLNTEAFF. The CDR3 coding sequence is TGCAGCGCCTGCCCCCCAGGTCTGAACACTGAAGCTTTCTTT. J is TRBJ1-1 and V is TRBV29-1, with D unresolved. Trimming shortened V by 7 bases and J by 0 bases, and 15 bases separated the two germline ends. Per the germline V gene, CDR1 is SQVTM and CDR2 is ANQGSEA. CDR3 length equals 14 residues.

The V and J genes are TRBV7-6 and TRBJ2-3; TRBD2 aligns across 7 bases. After removal of 5 bases from V and 1 base from J, the junction contained 6 bases not matched to a gene. The CDR3 loop spans 15 amino acids. Germline V lookup: CDR1 SGHVS, CDR2 FNYEAQ. The CDR3 sequence is CASSRGDLRTDTQYF. The CDR3 DNA reads as TGTGCCAGCAGCCGGGGGGACTTACGCACAGATACGCAGTATTTT. Filled out from reference TRBV7-6 and TRBJ2-3, the complete variable domain reads GAGVSQSPRYKVTKRGQDVALRCDPISGHVSLYWYRQALGQGPEFLTYFNYEAQQDKSGLPNDRFSAERPEGSISTLTIQRTEQRDSAMYRCASSRGDLRTDTQYFGPGTRLTVL.

The J gene is TRBJ1-1, the V gene TRBV29-1; a weak D match, TRBD1 (6 bases). This CDR3 spans 14 amino acids. Germline V lookup: CDR1 SQVTM, CDR2 ANQGSEA. Trimming left V 3 bases short and J 1 base short, with 12 bases between. The DNA of the CDR3 is TGCAGCGTTGAGACCCAGACAGGGAACACTGAAGCTTTCTTT. Encoded protein: CSVETQTGNTEAFF.

This clone was counted a few times. V is TRBV13 and J is TRBJ2-7, with 14 bases that match TRBD2. This CDR3 contains 15 residues. CDR1 PRHDT and CDR2 FYEKMQ come from the germline V gene (reference sequence). With 3 bases clipped from V and 13 bases from J, the junction kept 11 bases outside the gene matches. The CDR3 sequence: CASSFRGTSGRSLYF. CDR3 nucleotide sequence: TGTGCCAGCAGCTTCCGAGGGACTAGCGGGAGATCTCTCTACTTC.

Only a few counts were recorded for this clone. The chain employs TRBV28 and TRBJ2-7, with D possibly being TRBD1 (5 bases). The CDR3 loop spans 13 amino acids. Per germline, CDR1 MDHEN and CDR2 SYDVKM. Trimming pared 6 bases from V and 2 bases from J, leaving 11 bases between. CDR3 protein: CASSPEGAYEQYF. As DNA, the CDR3 is TGTGCCAGCAGCCCGGAAGGGGCCTACGAGCAGTACTTC. The whole variable domain, filled in from reference TRBV28 and TRBJ2-7, reads DVKVTQSSRYLVKRTGEKVFLECVQDMDHENMFWYRQDPGLGLRLIYFSYDVKMKEKGDIPEGYSVSREKKERFSLILESASTNQTSMYLCASSPEGAYEQYFGPGTRLTVT.